The 27 T cell receptor beta chains below were found in one sample sequenced in a study of T cells in Graves' hyperthyroidism and ophthalmopathy. From RNA transcripts, TCR beta CDR3 regions were amplified. When the TCR CDR3 underwent first-round RT-PCR, the HTBI primer set was used. TCRdb fed the multiplex PCR reads into MiXCR, producing one record per CDR3 protein. The sample gives 500,000 to 600,000 distinct CDR3 sequences, just over 45% of which show up once; under 20% is in the top ten. Sequenced material: peripheral blood or thyroid tissue (not recorded which). These receptors originate from an adult woman with Graves' disease, either hyperthyroidism or ophthalmopathy (not recorded which).

This chain links TRBV5-5 with TRBJ1-2; unclear D gene. This CDR3 has 12 residues. Germline loops: CDR1 SGHKS, CDR2 YYEKEE (reference sequence). V was trimmed by 6 bases and J by 8 bases, leaving 14 bases between them. The CDR3 nucleotides read TGTGCCAGCACCTCCCTTGGAGGGGGCTACACCTTC. This gives the protein CASTSLGGGYTF.

This clonotype was counted at least ten times. The chain joins TRBV9 to TRBJ1-2, with D uncertain. This CDR3 has 12 amino acids. Germline V CDR1 and CDR2: SGDLS, YYNGEE. The V and J ends lost 3 bases and 7 bases respectively, with 10 bases between them. The CDR3 is CASSAARLGYTF. The DNA of the CDR3 is TGTGCCAGCAGCGCTGCAAGACTTGGCTACACCTTC.

V and J are TRBV12-3 or TRBV12-4 and TRBJ2-7, with 10 bases identical to TRBD2. The V gene end was trimmed by 5 bases and the J gene end by 3 bases; junction bases not matched to a gene: 19. This CDR3 spans 19 amino acids. The CDR3 DNA is TGTGCCAGCAGTCCAACGAACGGGGGGCTAGCGGGAGCTTTCTACGAGCAGTACTTC. The encoded protein is CASSPTNGGLAGAFYEQYF.

The chain joins TRBV20-1 to TRBJ1-2; D unresolved. This CDR3 contains 14 residues. Germline assignment: CDR1 DFQATT and CDR2 SNEGSKA (reference sequence). V lost 5 bases, J lost 4 bases, and 17 bases lay in between. CDR3 nucleotides: TGCAGTGCTCCAAGGTCGGTAGGGAGCTATGGCTACACCTTC. Amino acids: CSAPRSVGSYGYTF.

There are many counts of this clonotype. This chain uses TRBV24-1 with TRBJ1-1; the D is unclear. Germline assignment: CDR1 KGHDR and CDR2 SFDVKD. This CDR3 contains 15 residues. Deletions cut 2 bases from V and 1 base from J, with 10 bases between. CDR3 sequence (DNA): TGTGCCACCAGTGATTCCACCACAGAGAACACTGAAGCTTTCTTT. Protein: CATSDSTTENTEAFF.

The chain couples TRBV7-9 to TRBJ2-7; D gene unclear. V lost 3 bases and J lost 7, with 10 bases in between. Germline CDR1 is SEHNR and CDR2 is FQNEAQ (reference sequence). The CDR3 totals 12 residues. CDR3 sequence reads: CASSFRPSEQYF. CDR3 coding DNA: TGTGCCAGCAGCTTTAGGCCCTCTGAGCAGTACTTC.

This clonotype turned up a few times. CDR3 amino acids: CASGTGVRYGYTF. CDR3 in DNA: TGTGCCAGTGGGACAGGGGTACGGTATGGCTACACCTTC. The rearrangement links TRBV19 to TRBJ1-2; 10 bases map to TRBD1. Germline lookup yields CDR1 LNHDA and CDR2 SQIVND (reference sequence). Trimming at V came to 8 bases and at J to 5 bases, leaving 5 bases not matched to a gene. The CDR3 runs to 13 residues.

J is TRBJ1-2 and V is TRBV7-9; the D gene is possibly TRBD1 (6 bases). Per germline, CDR1 SEHNR and CDR2 FQNEAQ (reference sequence). V shed 4 bases and J shed 12 bases, with 12 bases lying between them. The CDR3 has 11 residues. The chain's CDR3 is CASSSRTVDTF. The DNA for the CDR3 is TGTGCCAGCAGCTCCCGGACAGTCGACACCTTC.

The CDR3: CASSFDRGVGEQYF. The CDR3 bases are TGTGCCAGCAGCTTTGACAGGGGGGTCGGCGAGCAGTACTTC. The V and J genes are TRBV7-9 and TRBJ2-7, with TRBD1 matching over 9 bases. Germline V gives CDR1 SEHNR, CDR2 FQNEAQ (reference sequence). The CDR3 has 14 residues. With V trimmed by 3 bases and J by 6 bases, 6 bases remained unmatched.

The rearrangement links TRBV6-2 or TRBV6-3 to TRBJ2-7, with 7 bases that match TRBD2. The V segment lost 11 bases and the J segment 2 bases; nucleotides outside the gene matches: 6. Looked up from germline, CDR1 is MNHEY and CDR2 is SVGEGT. The CDR3 loop spans 12 amino acids. CDR3 sequence: CAPMAGAYEQYF. The CDR3 bases are TGTGCCCCAATGGCGGGAGCCTACGAGCAGTACTTC.

The rearrangement joins TRBV7-9 to TRBJ2-7; either TRBD1 or TRBD2 may fit D (6 bases each). The CDR3 extends over 19 amino acids. With 6 bases removed from V and 0 bases from J, the gap between germline ends came to 27 bases. Germline V gene data show CDR1 as SEHNR and CDR2 as FQNEAQ (reference sequence). The CDR3 spells CASSASQTYGGRSSYEQYF. CDR3 nucleotide sequence: TGTGCCAGCAGTGCTAGCCAGACCTATGGGGGGCGGTCCTCCTACGAGCAGTACTTC.

The rearrangement joins TRBV7-1 to TRBJ1-5; D is uncertain. TRBV7-1 is an ORF for which the function is uncertain. V lost 6 bases, J lost 3 bases, and 9 bases lay in between. This CDR3 region has 13 residues. The CDR3 sequence: CASRSTPNQPQHF. The CDR3 DNA is TGTGCCAGCAGGTCAACCCCCAATCAGCCCCAGCATTTT.

CDR3 DNA sequence: TGTGCCAGTACCCCGGACAGACGGAATGAAAAACTGTTTTTT. This translates into CASTPDRRNEKLFF. The chain uses TRBV19 and TRBJ1-4, with D tentatively TRBD1 (6 bases). V lost 7 bases and J 5 bases, leaving 14 bases between the germline ends. The germline V gene encodes CDR1 LNHDA and CDR2 SQIVND (reference sequence). The CDR3 spans 14 residues.

This clonotype was picked up many times. V usage is TRBV5-1 and J usage is TRBJ2-2, with D possibly being TRBD2 (6 bases). V lost 5 bases and J 4 bases, leaving 12 bases between the germline ends. Per germline, CDR1 SGHRS and CDR2 YFSETQ. The CDR3 is 14 residues long. CDR3 loop: CASSRLGGTGELFF. The CDR3 DNA sequence: TGCGCCAGCAGTCGTCTGGGGGGCACCGGGGAGCTGTTTTTT.

The genes are TRBV20-1 and TRBJ2-2; D uncertain. V was shortened by 0 bases and J by 9 bases, with 5 bases between the two germline ends. In germline, CDR1 is DFQATT, CDR2 SNEGSKA (reference sequence). The CDR3 has 11 residues. The CDR3: CSARDIRELFF. The CDR3 coding sequence is TGCAGTGCTAGAGATATCAGGGAGCTGTTTTTT.

The V and J genes are TRBV11-2 and TRBJ1-4; D ambiguous. Germline lookup yields CDR1 SGHAT and CDR2 FQNNGV. The V end was cut by 1 base, the J end by 7 bases, with 7 bases between. CDR3 length equals 13 residues. DNA of the CDR3: TGTGCCAGCAGCTTAGTAGAGGGTGAAAAACTGTTTTTT. Protein product: CASSLVEGEKLFF. The whole variable domain, filled in from reference TRBV11-2 and TRBJ1-4, reads EAGVAQSPRYKIIEKRQSVAFWCNPISGHATLYWYQQILGQGPKLLIQFQNNGVVDDSQLPKDRFSAERLKGVDSTLKIQPAKLEDSAVYLCASSLVEGEKLFFGSGTQLSVL.

V and J are TRBV24-1 and TRBJ1-5; no firm D call. Trimming shortened V by 2 bases and J by 5 bases, and 15 bases separated the two germline ends. This CDR3 contains 16 residues. Germline V gene data show CDR1 as KGHDR and CDR2 as SFDVKD. The CDR3 is CATSDSARLSDQPQHF. The DNA for the CDR3 is TGTGCCACCAGTGATTCGGCCCGCTTGTCCGATCAGCCCCAGCATTTT.

At least ten counts were recorded for this clonotype. V is TRBV24-1 and J is TRBJ2-7, with TRBD1 matching over 11 bases. V lost 4 bases, J lost 5 bases, and 3 bases stayed unmatched. The CDR3 extends over 14 amino acids. The germline CDR1 and CDR2 sequences are KGHDR and SFDVKD. CDR3 DNA sequence: TGTGCCACCAGTGACCGGACAGGGGGCGACGAGCAGTACTTC. This encodes CATSDRTGGDEQYF.

This clonotype was picked up many times. The chain links TRBV9 to TRBJ2-7, with D hard to call. Trimming pared 1 base from V and 0 bases from J, leaving 14 bases between. CDR1 and CDR2 from the germline V gene are SGDLS and YYNGEE. CDR3 length equals 16 residues. The CDR3 nucleotides are TGTGCCAGCAGCGTAAAGTCAGGATCGAGCTCCTACGAGCAGTACTTC. This gives the protein CASSVKSGSSSYEQYF. Supplemented by reference TRBV9 and TRBJ2-7, the full variable domain reads DSGVTQTPKHLITATGQRVTLRCSPRSGDLSVYWYQQSLDQGLQFLIQYYNGEERAKGNILERFSAQQFPDLHSELNLSSLELGDSALYFCASSVKSGSSSYEQYFGPGTRLTVT.

This clonotype has a single count. The chain recombines TRBV9 with TRBJ1-2; the D gene is possibly TRBD1 (6 bases). Between the trimmed V and J ends, which lost 0 bases and 6 bases, there was a span of 12 bases. Germline V gives CDR1 SGDLS, CDR2 YYNGEE. The CDR3 has 14 residues. CDR3 loop: CASSVEGGLDGYTF. The CDR3 DNA is TGTGCCAGCAGCGTAGAGGGGGGGCTGGATGGCTACACCTTC.

This chain links TRBV25-1 with TRBJ2-5; tentative D call: TRBD2 (6 bases). The CDR3 runs 14 residues. V shed 6 bases and J shed 1 base, with 12 bases lying between them. The germline gives CDR1 MGHDK, CDR2 SYGVNS. The CDR3 DNA reads TGTGCCAGCAGAGGAGGGGCAGCCCAAGAGACCCAGTACTTC. Protein product: CASRGGAAQETQYF.

This sequence joins TRBV15 and TRBJ2-6; the match to TRBD2 covers 10 bases. V was pared by 0 bases and J by 4 bases, with 12 bases of the junction left unmatched. The CDR3 length is 20 residues. Germline V gene sequence: CDR1 LNHNV, CDR2 YYDKDF (reference sequence). CDR3 residues: CATSRDKTASGRSGANVLTF. The CDR3 DNA sequence: TGTGCCACCAGCAGAGATAAAACGGCTAGCGGGAGATCCGGGGCCAACGTCCTGACTTTC. Supplemented by reference TRBV15 and TRBJ2-6, the full variable domain reads DAMVIQNPRYQVTQFGKPVTLSCSQTLNHNVMYWYQQKSSQAPKLLFHYYDKDFNNEADTPDNFQSRRPNTSFCFLDIRSPGLGDTAMYLCATSRDKTASGRSGANVLTFGAGSRLTVL.

This clonotype occurred many times. The V call is TRBV12-3 or TRBV12-4, the J call TRBJ2-7, with 10 positions matching TRBD2. Trimming removed 4 bases from V and 9 bases from J; junction bases left unmatched: 15. The length of the CDR3 is 16 residues. The DNA of the CDR3 is TGTGCCAGCAGTTCGTCGGGTTTGAGCGGGAGGGTCCTGCAGTACTTC. It specifies CASSSSGLSGRVLQYF.

The rearrangement links TRBV10-3 to TRBJ2-3; 7 nucleotides line up with TRBD2. Germline lookup yields CDR1 ENHRY and CDR2 SYGVKD. The CDR3 is 14 residues long. Germline trimming cut 6 bases from V and 5 bases from J; bases unmatched to any gene: 8. For the CDR3, the DNA is TGTGCCATCAGGATGGGCGGGAGAGTAGATACGCAGTATTTT. Protein product: CAIRMGGRVDTQYF.

The table lists this clonotype with a few counts. This sequence joins TRBV11-2 and TRBJ2-2; D possibly corresponds to TRBD1 (5 bases). The V end lost 0 bases, the J end lost 6 bases, and 11 bases lay between the germline ends. CDR1 SGHAT and CDR2 FQNNGV come from the germline V gene. There are 15 residues in the CDR3. The CDR3 DNA reads TGTGCCAGCAGCTTAGATCCAGGGTTGTCCGGGGAGCTGTTTTTT. This encodes CASSLDPGLSGELFF. Complete variable domain (other parts from reference TRBV11-2 and TRBJ2-2): EAGVAQSPRYKIIEKRQSVAFWCNPISGHATLYWYQQILGQGPKLLIQFQNNGVVDDSQLPKDRFSAERLKGVDSTLKIQPAKLEDSAVYLCASSLDPGLSGELFFGEGSRLTVL.

There are many counts of this clonotype. This sequence joins TRBV7-8 and TRBJ2-2, with 7 bases identical to TRBD2. Germline V gene lookup returns CDR1 SGHVS and CDR2 FQNEAQ. The CDR3 totals 17 residues. V lost 5 bases to trimming and J lost 11 bases; unmatched junction nucleotides: 20. CDR3 sequence reads: CASSQPGTTSPRFELFF. In nucleotides, the CDR3 is TGTGCCAGCAGCCAGCCAGGGACTACCTCCCCTCGATTTGAGCTGTTTTTT.

This clonotype was seen at least ten times. The chain combines TRBV7-9 with TRBJ1-2; D gene unclear. The CDR3 loop spans 16 amino acids. The V end lost 0 bases, the J end lost 7 bases, and 18 bases lay between the germline ends. The germline V gene has CDR1 SEHNR and CDR2 FQNEAQ (reference sequence). The DNA of the CDR3 is TGTGCCAGCAGCTTAGCTGGTTCAGCCCGGGGATCTGGCTACACCTTC. Translated, it gives CASSLAGSARGSGYTF.